The rows below give T cell receptor beta chains drawn from one sample of a study of Ad26.COV2.S vaccination and SARS-CoV-2 variants. Here immunoSEQ multiplex PCR was the method, and the copy in TCRdb shows in-frame clones only, minus some. The table includes about 87,000 clones, roughly 84% detected once. The sequencing used peripheral blood, collected after recovery from COVID-19. The source is a human donor who had recovered from COVID-19. The CDR3 runs from the conserved cysteine through the conserved F or W. D genes are given only for firm matches. Only part of the rows carry a size: once, few, many, or a class if the clone is expanded.

D gene: .; clone size: few; CDR3 length: 15; J gene: TRBJ1-2; V gene: TRBV19; CDR3 DNA: TGTGCCAGTAGTCCGAGGAGGGAAATCAGATATGGCTACACCTTC; CDR3 protein: CASSPRREIRYGYTF
D gene: .; clone size: .; CDR3 length: 14; J gene: TRBJ2-7; V gene: TRBV7-9; CDR3 DNA: TGTGCCAGCAGCTTCGGGCAGGGGGGGTACGAGCAGTACTTC; CDR3 protein: CASSFGQGGYEQYF
D gene: TRBD1; clone size: .; CDR3 length: 15; J gene: TRBJ1-4; V gene: TRBV24-1; CDR3 DNA: TGTGCCACCAGTGACCCGGGGAGGGGGCCTGAAAAACTGTTTTTT; CDR3 protein: CATSDPGRGPEKLFF
D gene: TRBD2; clone size: few; CDR3 length: 15; J gene: TRBJ2-1; V gene: TRBV18; CDR3 DNA: TGTGCCAGCTCATCTAAGCGGGAGGGCCGGAATGAGCAGTTCTTC; CDR3 protein: CASSSKREGRNEQFF
D gene: .; clone size: .; CDR3 length: 15; J gene: TRBJ1-3; V gene: TRBV11-2; CDR3 DNA: TGTGCCAGCAGCTACGGACAGAGCTCTGGAAACACCATATATTTT; CDR3 protein: CASSYGQSSGNTIYF
D gene: .; clone size: .; CDR3 length: 14; J gene: TRBJ2-2; V gene: TRBV9; CDR3 DNA: TGTGCCAGCAGCGAACTCTTAGCGAACGGGGAGCTGTTTTTT; CDR3 protein: CASSELLANGELFF
D gene: .; clone size: .; CDR3 length: 15; J gene: TRBJ1-1; V gene: TRBV5-1; CDR3 DNA: TGCGCCAGCAGCTTGGGACAGAGGGGGAACACTGAAGCTTTCTTT; CDR3 protein: CASSLGQRGNTEAFF
D gene: .; clone size: .; CDR3 length: 13; J gene: TRBJ1-3; V gene: TRBV10-1; CDR3 DNA: TGCGCCAGCAGTGGGGGGAGCGGAAACACCATATATTTT; CDR3 protein: CASSGGSGNTIYF
D gene: TRBD1; clone size: .; CDR3 length: 15; J gene: TRBJ1-4; V gene: TRBV19; CDR3 DNA: TGTGCCAGTAGTTCGGACGGGACAGGCTTTGAAAAACTGTTTTTT; CDR3 protein: CASSSDGTGFEKLFF
D gene: .; clone size: few; CDR3 length: 13; J gene: TRBJ2-5; V gene: TRBV7-2; CDR3 DNA: TGTGCCAGCGCCCTGGAGGCAGAAGAGACCCAGTACTTC; CDR3 protein: CASALEAEETQYF